This T cell receptor beta chain was recorded in a study of T cells in Graves' hyperthyroidism and ophthalmopathy. Stable hyperthyroidism: no ophthalmopathy progression over 18 months of follow-up. In patients aged 18 to 65, hyperthyroidism was newly diagnosed, with duration under 2 months. Patients were excluded because of uncontrolled infection, other autoimmune disease, pregnancy or lactation. Thyroid ultrasound, orbital computed tomography, clinical symptoms, and serum thyroxine and TRAb underpinned diagnoses. Trimming cost V 3 bases and J 1 base, with 7 bases left between them. Germline loops: CDR1 KGHSH, CDR2 LQKENI. The CDR3 sequence is 15 residues long. Amplification of TCR beta CDR3 regions was performed using RNA transcripts as template. The HTBI primer set drove a first-round RT-PCR of the TCR CDR3. TCRdb re-called the multiplex PCR reads through MiXCR, storing one row per CDR3 protein. The repertoire holds 350,000 to 450,000 distinct CDR3 sequences, with roughly 13% as singletons.

This sequence was found in an older woman with Graves' hyperthyroidism. The sample consisted of blood. This chain uses TRBV18 with TRBJ2-6; D may be TRBD2 (5 bases). For the CDR3, the DNA is TGTGCCAGCTCACCCCGGAGGTCTGGGGCCAACGTCCTGACTTTC. Translated, it gives CASSPRRSGANVLTF.